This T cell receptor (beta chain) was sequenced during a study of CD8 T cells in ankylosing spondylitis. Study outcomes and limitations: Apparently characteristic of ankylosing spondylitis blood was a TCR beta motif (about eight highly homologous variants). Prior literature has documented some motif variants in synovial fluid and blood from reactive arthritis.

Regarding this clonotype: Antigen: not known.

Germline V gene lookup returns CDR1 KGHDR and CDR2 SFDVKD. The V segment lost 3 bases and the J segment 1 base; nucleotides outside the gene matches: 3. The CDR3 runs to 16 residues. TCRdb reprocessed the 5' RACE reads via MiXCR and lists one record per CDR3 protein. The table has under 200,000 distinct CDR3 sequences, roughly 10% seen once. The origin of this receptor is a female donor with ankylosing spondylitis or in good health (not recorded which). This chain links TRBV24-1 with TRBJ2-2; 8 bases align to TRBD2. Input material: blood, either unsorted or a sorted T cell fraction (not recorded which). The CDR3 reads CATSDPTSGNTGELFF. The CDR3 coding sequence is TGTGCCACCAGTGATCCTACTAGCGGGAACACCGGGGAGCTGTTTTTT.